The subject of this entry is one TCR beta chain. The sample carries other DNA sequences with the same CDR3. The sample originates from a study of blood T cell repertoires in COVID-19. Methods used by the authors: Cell counts per sample came from amplifying reference gene primers. This table comes from immunoSEQ multiplex PCR, and its TCRdb copy is limited to in-frame clones, with some not included. That table is the source of V, J and clone size, and D and trimming were worked out from the DNA. The repertoire holds approximately 200,000 clones, about 85% seen once, with approximately 1.8% in the top ten. Germline CDR1 is LNHDA and CDR2 is SQIVND (reference sequence). Trimming removed 3 bases from V and 1 base from J; junction bases left unmatched: 3. The CDR3 is 15 amino acids.

V gene TRBV19 combines with J gene TRBJ1-5, with 7 bases fitting TRBD1. Input material: peripheral blood. This clonotype was sampled from a man between 70 and 80 years old with acute or convalescent COVID-19. Written as DNA, the CDR3 is TGTGCCAGTAGTATTCACAGGGGAAGCAATCAGCCCCAGCATTTT. This gives the protein CASSIHRGSNQPQHF.